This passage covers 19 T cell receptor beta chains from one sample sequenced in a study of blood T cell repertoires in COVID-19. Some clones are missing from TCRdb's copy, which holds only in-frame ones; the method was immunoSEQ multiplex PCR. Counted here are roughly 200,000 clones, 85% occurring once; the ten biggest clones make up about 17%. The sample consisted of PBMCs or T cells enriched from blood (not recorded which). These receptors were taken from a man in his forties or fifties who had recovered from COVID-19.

CDR3: CASSRRTSGIEGGELFF. The CDR3 bases are TGCGCCAGCAGTCGACGGACTAGCGGGATTGAAGGCGGGGAGCTGTTTTTT. The rearrangement joins TRBV10-1 to TRBJ2-2, with 12 bases aligning to TRBD2. The CDR3 sequence is 17 residues long. Trimming took 5 bases from V and 7 from J; bases not matched to a gene: 11. Germline-derived CDR1 and CDR2 are WNHNN and SYGVQD (reference sequence).

In nucleotides, the CDR3 is TGTGCCAGCAGCTCTAGGACAGGGCGGAACTATGGCTACACCTTC. Its translation is CASSSRTGRNYGYTF. The chain combines TRBV7-8 with TRBJ1-2, with 8 bases matching TRBD1. Trimming cost V 4 bases and J 2 bases; bases outside gene matches: 6. Per germline, CDR1 SGHVS and CDR2 FQNEAQ. The CDR3 consists of 15 residues.

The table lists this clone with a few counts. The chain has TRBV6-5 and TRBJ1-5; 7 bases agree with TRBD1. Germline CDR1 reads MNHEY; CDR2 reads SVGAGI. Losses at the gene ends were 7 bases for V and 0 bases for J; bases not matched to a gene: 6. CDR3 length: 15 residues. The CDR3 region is CASIDRAVSNQPQHF. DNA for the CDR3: TGTGCCAGCATAGACAGGGCCGTTAGCAATCAGCCCCAGCATTTT.

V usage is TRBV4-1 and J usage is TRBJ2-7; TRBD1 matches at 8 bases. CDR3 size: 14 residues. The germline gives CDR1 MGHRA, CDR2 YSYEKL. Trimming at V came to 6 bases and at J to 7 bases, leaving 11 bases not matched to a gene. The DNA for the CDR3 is TGCGCCAGCAGGGGCCGGGCAGGGGGCGGGGAGCAGTACTTC. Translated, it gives CASRGRAGGGEQYF.

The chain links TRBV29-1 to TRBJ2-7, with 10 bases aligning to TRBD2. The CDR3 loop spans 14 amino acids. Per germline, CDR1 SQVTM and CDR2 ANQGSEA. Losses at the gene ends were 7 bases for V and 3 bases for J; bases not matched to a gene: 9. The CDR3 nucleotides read TGCAGCGCATCTGACGGGACTAGCGACTACGAGCAGTACTTC. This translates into CSASDGTSDYEQYF.

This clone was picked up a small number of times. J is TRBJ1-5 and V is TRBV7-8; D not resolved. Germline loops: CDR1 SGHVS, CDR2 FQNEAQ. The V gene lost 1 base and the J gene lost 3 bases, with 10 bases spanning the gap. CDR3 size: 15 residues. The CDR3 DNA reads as TGTGCCAGCAGCTTAGTATCCGGTAACAATCAGCCCCAGCATTTT. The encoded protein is CASSLVSGNNQPQHF.

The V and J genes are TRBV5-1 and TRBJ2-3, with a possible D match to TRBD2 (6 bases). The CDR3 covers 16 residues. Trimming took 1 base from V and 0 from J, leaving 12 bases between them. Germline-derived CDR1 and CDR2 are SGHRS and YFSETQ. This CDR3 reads CASSLYGTPSTDTQYF. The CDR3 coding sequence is TGCGCCAGCAGCTTGTACGGGACTCCTAGCACAGATACGCAGTATTTT.

The CDR3 DNA reads TGTGCCAGCAGCTTGGGAGGCGGGACGATACTGTTTTTT. Protein: CASSLGGGTILFF. The V gene is TRBV5-6, the J gene TRBJ1-4, with D tentatively TRBD1 (5 bases). V was shortened by 0 bases and J by 13 bases, with 13 bases between the two germline ends. This CDR3 comprises 13 residues. Per the germline V gene, CDR1 is SGHDT and CDR2 is YYEEEE.

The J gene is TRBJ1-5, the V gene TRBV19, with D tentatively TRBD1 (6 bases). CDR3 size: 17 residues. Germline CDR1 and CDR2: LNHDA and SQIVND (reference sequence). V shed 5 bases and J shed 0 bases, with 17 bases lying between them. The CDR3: CASSFGQIWGSNQPQHF. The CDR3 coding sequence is TGTGCCAGTAGTTTCGGACAGATCTGGGGTAGCAATCAGCCCCAGCATTTT.

For the CDR3, the DNA is TGTGCCAGCAGCCAGATAGAGAACACCGGGGAGCTGTTTTTT. Protein sequence: CASSQIENTGELFF. The chain is built from TRBV14 and TRBJ2-2, with D unclear. V lost 3 bases to trimming and J lost 1 base, with 6 bases between them. There are 14 residues in the CDR3. CDR1 is SGHDN, CDR2 FVKESK, per germline.

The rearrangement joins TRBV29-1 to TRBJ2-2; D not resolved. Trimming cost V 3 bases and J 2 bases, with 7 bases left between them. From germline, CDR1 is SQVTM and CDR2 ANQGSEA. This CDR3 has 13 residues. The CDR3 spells CSVEGRNTGELFF. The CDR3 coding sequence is TGCAGCGTTGAGGGCAGAAACACCGGGGAGCTGTTTTTT.

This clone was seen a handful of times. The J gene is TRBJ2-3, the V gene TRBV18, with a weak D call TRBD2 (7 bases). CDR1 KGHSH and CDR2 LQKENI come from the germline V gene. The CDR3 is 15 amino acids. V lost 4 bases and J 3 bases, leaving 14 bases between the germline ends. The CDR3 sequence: CASSRGGALTDTQYF. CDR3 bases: TGTGCCAGCTCACGGGGGGGCGCTTTGACAGATACGCAGTATTTT.

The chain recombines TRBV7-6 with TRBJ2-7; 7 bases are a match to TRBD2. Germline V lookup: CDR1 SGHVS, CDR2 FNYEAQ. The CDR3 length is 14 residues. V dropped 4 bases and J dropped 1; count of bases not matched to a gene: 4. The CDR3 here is CASSSRTSSYEQYF. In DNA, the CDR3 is TGTGCCAGCAGCTCTCGGACTAGTTCCTACGAGCAGTACTTC.

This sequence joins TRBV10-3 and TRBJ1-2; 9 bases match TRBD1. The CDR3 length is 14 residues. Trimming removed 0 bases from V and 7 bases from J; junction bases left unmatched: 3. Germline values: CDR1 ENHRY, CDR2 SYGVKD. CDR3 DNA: TGTGCCATCAGTGAGTCCCGGGACAGGGTTGGCTACACCTTC. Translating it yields CAISESRDRVGYTF.

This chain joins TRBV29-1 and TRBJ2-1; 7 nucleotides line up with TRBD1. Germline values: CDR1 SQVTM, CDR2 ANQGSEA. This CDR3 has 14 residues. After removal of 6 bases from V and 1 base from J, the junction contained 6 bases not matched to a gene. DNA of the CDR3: TGCAGCGTACCGGGGACAGTATCCTACAATGAGCAGTTCTTC. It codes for CSVPGTVSYNEQFF.

CDR3 residues: CASSYQTGTAANEQYF. CDR3 bases: TGTGCCAGCAGCTACCAAACCGGGACAGCAGCAAACGAGCAGTACTTC. This rearrangement joins TRBV7-2 to TRBJ2-7; 7 nucleotides match TRBD1. The germline V gene has CDR1 SGHTA and CDR2 FQGNSA. This CDR3 region has 16 residues. V was pared by 4 bases and J by 5 bases, with 14 bases of the junction left unmatched.

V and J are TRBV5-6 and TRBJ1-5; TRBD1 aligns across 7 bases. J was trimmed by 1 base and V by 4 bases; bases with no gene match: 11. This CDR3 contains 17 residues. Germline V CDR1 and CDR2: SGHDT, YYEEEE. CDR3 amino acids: CASSTYRGELSNQPQHF. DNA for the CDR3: TGTGCCAGCAGCACATACAGGGGAGAGCTGAGCAATCAGCCCCAGCATTTT.

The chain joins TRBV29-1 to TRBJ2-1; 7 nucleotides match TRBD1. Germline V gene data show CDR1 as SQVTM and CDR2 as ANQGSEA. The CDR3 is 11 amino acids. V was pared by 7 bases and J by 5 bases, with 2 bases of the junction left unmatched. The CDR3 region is CSGDRDNEQFF. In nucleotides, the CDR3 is TGCAGCGGAGACAGGGACAATGAGCAGTTCTTC.

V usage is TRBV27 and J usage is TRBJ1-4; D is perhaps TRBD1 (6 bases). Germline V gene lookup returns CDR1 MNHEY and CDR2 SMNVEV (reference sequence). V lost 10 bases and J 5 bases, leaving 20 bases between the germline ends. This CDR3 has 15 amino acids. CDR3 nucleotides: TGTGCCACCGCATCATGGGACACCCAAAATGAAAAACTGTTTTTT. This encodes CATASWDTQNEKLFF.